This T cell receptor (beta chain) emerged from a study of response to subunit inactivated influenza vaccine. Study-wide points: The authors suggested that every seasonal influenza vaccination recruits few new T cells.

TCRdb re-analysed the RT-PCR reads in MiXCR, keeping a single row per CDR3 protein. The profile shows about 620,000 distinct CDR3 sequences, about 11% of them singletons. As to this clonotype: Its antigen is as yet unknown.

Sequences were derived from PBMCs from blood, sampled on the day of vaccination. The receptor's source is a man between 45 and 60 years old who received an inactivated influenza vaccine.

The CDR3 is CASSYSTRASEQYF. In nucleotides, the CDR3 is TGTGCCAGCAGTTACTCGACGCGAGCATCCGAGCAGTACTTC. The V and J genes are TRBV6-5 and TRBJ2-7; D is undetermined. Per germline, CDR1 MNHEY and CDR2 SVGAGI. The V gene lost 0 bases and the J gene lost 6 bases, with 12 bases spanning the gap. This CDR3 has 14 amino acids.